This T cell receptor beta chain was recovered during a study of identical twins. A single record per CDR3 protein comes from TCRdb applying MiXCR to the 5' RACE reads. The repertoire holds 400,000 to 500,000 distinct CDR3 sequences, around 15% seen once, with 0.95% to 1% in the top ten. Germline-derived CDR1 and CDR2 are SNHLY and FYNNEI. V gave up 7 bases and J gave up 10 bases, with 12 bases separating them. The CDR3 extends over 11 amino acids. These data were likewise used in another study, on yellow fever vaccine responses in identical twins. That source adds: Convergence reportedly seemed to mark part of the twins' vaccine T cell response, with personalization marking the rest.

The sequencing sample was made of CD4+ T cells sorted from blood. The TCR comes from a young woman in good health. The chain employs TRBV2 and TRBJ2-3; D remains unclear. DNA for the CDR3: TGTGCCAGCAATCAACGGCTGGCGCAGTATTTT. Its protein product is CASNQRLAQYF.